The 20 T cell receptor beta chains listed next were all sequenced from one sample in a study of T cells in Graves' hyperthyroidism and ophthalmopathy. There were TCR beta CDR3 regions amplified from RNA transcripts. The HTBI primer set served for first-round RT-PCR of the TCR CDR3. TCRdb analysed the multiplex PCR reads with MiXCR anew, one entry per CDR3 protein. Of 660,000 or so distinct CDR3 sequences listed, 45% were seen once; the top ten hold less than 8.5%. Sequenced input: peripheral blood or thyroid tissue (not recorded which). The receptor source for this set is an adult man with Graves' disease, either hyperthyroidism or ophthalmopathy (not recorded which).

A remark on this clonotype: The junction and the germline gene differ at one end; a read error may be behind it. The chain employs TRBV15 and TRBJ2-6, with D perhaps TRBD1 or TRBD2 (5 bases each). CDR3 length: 14 residues. In germline, CDR1 is LNHNV, CDR2 YYDKDF (reference sequence). CDR3 DNA sequence: TGTGCCACCAGCAGAGATCGAGGGGTCAACGTCCTGACTTTC. It yields the protein CATSRDRGVNVLTF.

The chain uses TRBV7-9 and TRBJ2-2; unclear D gene. Per germline, CDR1 SEHNR and CDR2 FQNEAQ (reference sequence). V was trimmed by 4 bases and J by 8 bases, leaving 14 bases between them. The CDR3 covers 14 residues. The DNA of the CDR3 is TGTGCCAGCAGCTCGCACGACCTACAGGGGGAGCTGTTTTTT. This gives the protein CASSSHDLQGELFF.

This clonotype was recorded many times. The chain uses TRBV29-1 and TRBJ1-2; a weak D match, TRBD1 (6 bases). Looked up from germline, CDR1 is SQVTM and CDR2 is ANQGSEA. This CDR3 has 14 amino acids. V lost 5 bases, J lost 3 bases, and 16 bases lay in between. CDR3 protein: CSVYTGILDYGYTF. The CDR3 nucleotides are TGCAGCGTTTATACAGGGATCTTGGACTATGGCTACACCTTC.

In its sample, this clonotype was seen a few times. The V and J genes are TRBV20-1 and TRBJ2-7; D perhaps matches TRBD1 (5 bases). Trimming pared 1 base from V and 2 bases from J, leaving 21 bases between. Germline V gives CDR1 DFQATT, CDR2 SNEGSKA (reference sequence). The CDR3 length is 17 residues. CDR3 DNA sequence: TGCAGTGCTAGAGGGCAGGGAATTTTTGGGGCTCCCTACGAGCAGTACTTC. It yields the protein CSARGQGIFGAPYEQYF.

This sequence joins TRBV9 and TRBJ1-1, with D tentatively TRBD1 (5 bases). The CDR3 contains 13 residues. V gave up 5 bases and J gave up 2 bases, with 10 bases separating them. The germline V gene encodes CDR1 SGDLS and CDR2 YYNGEE. The CDR3 spells CASRQVLNTEAFF. The CDR3 DNA sequence: TGTGCCAGCAGACAGGTGCTTAACACTGAAGCTTTCTTT.

Notes on this clonotype: One junction end does not reproduce the germline sequence, and a read error may be involved. V gene TRBV7-6 combines with J gene TRBJ1-1; tentatively, D is TRBD1 (6 bases). Germline values: CDR1 SGHVS, CDR2 FNYEAQ. The CDR3 consists of 16 residues. The DNA of the CDR3 is TGTGTCAGCAGCTATGGGGGCACGCGGCAGAACACTGAAGCTTTCTTT. Its translation is CVSSYGGTRQNTEAFF.

This clonotype was detected many times. This chain uses TRBV10-3 with TRBJ1-1, with unresolved D. V lost 7 bases and J lost 3, with 18 bases in between. The V gene's germline CDR1 is ENHRY and CDR2 SYGVKD. The CDR3 consists of 15 residues. DNA of the CDR3: TGTGCCATCACCCCCCGCCCTATTGGGGACACTGAAGCTTTCTTT. Its translation is CAITPRPIGDTEAFF.

Details on this clonotype: The conserved final phenylalanine or tryptophan is absent from the CDR3, which likely points to a read error. V gene TRBV11-1 combines with J gene TRBJ1-1; D is uncertain. V lost 7 bases, J lost 1 base, and 10 bases lay in between. The CDR3 is 13 amino acids. CDR1 is SGHAT and CDR2 is FQDESV in the germline V gene (reference sequence). This CDR3 reads CASTGRGNTEAFL. The CDR3 DNA sequence: TGTGCCAGCACCGGACGCGGGAACACTGAAGCTTTCCTT.

This clonotype turned up a few times. V is TRBV5-1 and J is TRBJ2-7; D possibly matches TRBD1 or TRBD2 (5 bases each). The germline V gene has CDR1 SGHRS and CDR2 YFSETQ. There are 13 residues in the CDR3. V lost 3 bases and J 7 bases, leaving 14 bases between the germline ends. Here the CDR3 reads CASSYPGAGEQYF. The CDR3 DNA reads as TGCGCCAGCAGCTACCCCGGGGCAGGGGAGCAGTACTTC.

This clonotype was detected only a few times. The V gene is TRBV7-8, the J gene TRBJ1-1, with D tentatively TRBD1 (5 bases). Germline V gene lookup returns CDR1 SGHVS and CDR2 FQNEAQ. Trimming removed 3 bases from V and 1 base from J, with 18 bases in between. The CDR3 is 17 amino acids. The CDR3 here is CASSLGLGQWKNTEAFF. CDR3 DNA sequence: TGTGCCAGCAGCTTGGGACTGGGGCAGTGGAAGAACACTGAAGCTTTCTTT.

Only a few counts were recorded for this clonotype. V and J are TRBV20-1 and TRBJ1-1, with D perhaps TRBD1 (5 bases). In germline, CDR1 is DFQATT, CDR2 SNEGSKA (reference sequence). CDR3 size: 13 residues. The V end was cut by 8 bases, the J end by 4 bases, with 17 bases between. The CDR3 here is CSSRGRVVTEAFF. Written as DNA, the CDR3 is TGCAGTTCTCGGGGCAGGGTTGTCACTGAAGCTTTCTTT.

Notes on this clonotype: A read error may be the cause here, since a much bigger clone is one base away. It is likely a read error, because the conserved phenylalanine at the end of the CDR3 is missing. V is TRBV11-1 and J is TRBJ1-4; TRBD1 might be the D (5 bases). Trimming removed 4 bases from V and 6 bases from J, with 15 bases in between. CDR1 and CDR2 from the germline V gene are SGHAT and FQDESV (reference sequence). CDR3 size: 15 residues. The CDR3 reads CASSSGALEDEKLFS. CDR3 nucleotides: TGTGCCAGCAGCTCTGGGGCACTAGAGGATGAAAAACTGTTTTCT.

A note on this clonotype: A read error is possible here, since a much larger clone lies one base away. The V and J genes are TRBV20-1 and TRBJ2-5; tentatively, D is TRBD2 (5 bases). V was trimmed by 5 bases and J by 0 bases, leaving 10 bases between them. The CDR3 loop spans 13 amino acids. Germline assignment: CDR1 DFQATT and CDR2 SNEGSKA (reference sequence). The CDR3 loop reads CSARRRYQETQYF. The DNA of the CDR3 is TGCAGTGCTCGGAGGCGGTACCAAGAGACCCAGTACTTC.

In its sample, this clonotype was seen a few times. The chain is built from TRBV5-8 and TRBJ1-5, with D perhaps TRBD1 (5 bases). V was clipped by 2 bases and J by 1 base, with 13 bases between them. Germline V gene data show CDR1 as SGHTS and CDR2 as YDEGEE. The CDR3 totals 16 residues. The CDR3 spells CASSFWGQGSNQPQHF. The CDR3 DNA reads TGTGCCAGCAGCTTTTGGGGCCAAGGGAGCAATCAGCCCCAGCATTTT.

This chain connects TRBV20-1 to TRBJ2-7, with 10 bases fitting TRBD2. J lost 3 bases, V lost 1 base, and 3 bases had no gene match. This CDR3 region has 14 residues. Germline V gene lookup returns CDR1 DFQATT and CDR2 SNEGSKA (reference sequence). The CDR3 protein is CSARGLAGYYEQYF. The DNA of the CDR3 is TGCAGTGCTAGAGGACTAGCGGGTTACTACGAGCAGTACTTC.

This clonotype has more than one count but fewer than ten. V gene TRBV20-1 combines with J gene TRBJ1-5; 7 nucleotides match TRBD1. This CDR3 comprises 16 residues. From germline, CDR1 is DFQATT and CDR2 SNEGSKA (reference sequence). V was clipped by 3 bases and J by 2 bases; unmatched bases: 10. The chain's CDR3 is CSARRTGTMGNQPQHF. CDR3 bases: TGCAGTGCTAGGAGGACAGGCACTATGGGCAATCAGCCCCAGCATTTT.

The CDR3 reads CSSDSATNEKLFF. CDR3 nucleotide sequence: TGCAGTTCGGACAGCGCAACTAATGAAAAACTGTTTTTT. V usage is TRBV20-1 and J usage is TRBJ1-4; D might be TRBD1 (6 bases). Looked up from germline, CDR1 is DFQATT and CDR2 is SNEGSKA (reference sequence). V lost 8 bases, J lost 0 bases, and 10 bases lay in between. The CDR3 is 13 amino acids.

The table lists this clonotype with many counts. This chain joins TRBV29-1 and TRBJ2-2; 8 nucleotides agree with TRBD1. Germline V gene data show CDR1 as SQVTM and CDR2 as ANQGSEA. V dropped 4 bases and J dropped 4; count of bases not matched to a gene: 5. This CDR3 spans 14 amino acids. The CDR3 DNA is TGCAGCGTTGCAGGGGGCCCGAGCACCGGGGAGCTGTTTTTT. Translating gives CSVAGGPSTGELFF.

CDR3 in DNA: TGTGCCAGCAGTCGGGGATTGAACACCGGGGAGCTGTTTTTT. Its translation is CASSRGLNTGELFF. The V call is TRBV2, the J call TRBJ2-2; D is perhaps TRBD2 (5 bases). The V gene's germline CDR1 is SNHLY and CDR2 FYNNEI. The V end lost 5 bases, the J end lost 1 base, and 8 bases lay between the germline ends. CDR3 size: 14 residues. The variable domain in full, completed from reference TRBV2 and TRBJ2-2, reads EPEVTQTPSHQVTQMGQEVILRCVPISNHLYFYWYRQILGQKVEFLVSFYNNEISEKSEIFDDQFSVERPDGSNFTLKIRSTKLEDSAMYFCASSRGLNTGELFFGEGSRLTVL.

Comments on this clonotype: A much larger clone lies one base from this, so it may be a read error. The chain uses TRBV24-1 and TRBJ2-5; D unclear. The CDR3 covers 11 residues. CDR1 KGHDR and CDR2 SFDVKD come from the germline V gene. The V gene lost 6 bases and the J gene lost 7 bases, with 8 bases spanning the gap. CDR3: CATSMKGTQYF. CDR3 DNA sequence: TGTGCCACCAGTATGAAAGGGACCCAGTACTTC.